These 14 T cell receptor beta chains were all obtained from the same sample, sequenced in a study of T cell changes during pregnancy in multiple sclerosis. Assay: immunoSEQ multiplex PCR; the TCRdb copy retains only in-frame clones and omits some. In the table there are about 40,000 clones, more than 80% of which are singletons. The specimen comprised CD4+ T cells from peripheral blood mononuclear cells, sampled in the third trimester of pregnancy. These receptors all come from a female donor with multiple sclerosis, enrolled in a pregnancy study.

The V call is TRBV30, the J call TRBJ2-1, with a possible D match to TRBD2 (5 bases). CDR3 size: 9 residues. Trimming cost V 4 bases and J 16 bases, with 11 bases left between them. Germline V CDR1 and CDR2: GTSNPN, SVGIG (reference sequence). In nucleotides, the CDR3 is TGTGCCTGGAAACGGGGAGAATTCTTC. It encodes CAWKRGEFF. Full variable domain (outside the CDR3, taken from reference TRBV30 and TRBJ2-1): SQTIHQWPATLVQPVGSPLSLECTVEGTSNPNLYWYRQAAGRGLQLLFYSVGIGQISSEVPQNLSASRPQDRQFILSSKKLLLSDSGFYLCAWKRGEFFGPGTRLTVL.

The chain carries TRBV4-3 and TRBJ2-3; D is possibly TRBD2 (6 bases). The ends were cut back, 5 bases at V and 0 bases at J, with 9 bases in the middle. The length of the CDR3 is 14 residues. Germline loops: CDR1 LGHNA, CDR2 YSLEER. CDR3 residues: CASSARESTDTQYF. CDR3 nucleotide sequence: TGCGCCAGCAGCGCCCGGGAGAGCACAGATACGCAGTATTTT.

The chain has TRBV4-3 and TRBJ2-7, with D maybe TRBD1 (5 bases). V was pared by 0 bases and J by 1 base, with 7 bases between. Per germline, CDR1 LGHNA and CDR2 YSLEER. The CDR3 is 14 amino acids. CDR3 loop: CASSQDRASYEQYF. In DNA form, the CDR3 reads TGCGCCAGCAGCCAAGACAGGGCATCCTACGAGCAGTACTTC.

The V and J genes are TRBV5-6 and TRBJ2-5; TRBD1 might be the D (6 bases). Germline lookup yields CDR1 SGHDT and CDR2 YYEEEE. The ends were cut back, 4 bases at V and 5 bases at J, with 15 bases in the middle. CDR3 length: 14 residues. The CDR3 loop reads CASSPTGRGETQYF. In DNA, the CDR3 is TGTGCCAGCAGCCCAACAGGGCGTGGGGAGACCCAGTACTTC. Based on the CDR3 plus reference TRBV5-6 and TRBJ2-5, the full variable domain is DAGVTQSPTHLIKTRGQQVTLRCSPKSGHDTVSWYQQALGQGPQFIFQYYEEEERQRGNFPDRFSGHQFPNYSSELNVNALLLGDSALYLCASSPTGRGETQYFGPGTRLLVL.

The sample holds a few counts of this clone. The chain links TRBV7-2 to TRBJ2-5; 8 bases are a match to TRBD1. From germline, CDR1 is SGHTA and CDR2 FQGNSA. The CDR3 runs 14 residues. The trim removed 5 bases at V and 5 bases at J, leaving 7 bases unmatched. The CDR3 reads CASSMTGVRETQYF. CDR3 sequence (DNA): TGTGCCAGCAGCATGACAGGGGTGCGGGAGACCCAGTACTTC.

CDR3 loop: CASSPQGNQPQHF. CDR3 in DNA: TGTGCCAGCAGCCCCCAGGGGAATCAGCCCCAGCATTTT. The chain combines TRBV7-2 with TRBJ1-5; possibly TRBD1 for D (6 bases). Germline assignment: CDR1 SGHTA and CDR2 FQGNSA. The V and J ends lost 5 bases and 4 bases respectively, with 9 bases between them. This CDR3 is 13 amino acids long.

V gene TRBV5-6 combines with J gene TRBJ2-5; TRBD2 agrees at 8 bases. The J segment lost 6 bases and the V segment lost 0 bases, leaving 7 bases of the junction unmatched. The CDR3 spans 15 residues. The germline gives CDR1 SGHDT, CDR2 YYEEEE. CDR3 sequence reads: CASSLAGGPYQTQYF. Here the CDR3 DNA reads TGTGCCAGCAGCTTGGCGGGAGGGCCGTATCAGACCCAGTACTTC.

The V call is TRBV19, the J call TRBJ2-5; 8 bases match TRBD1. Germline V lookup: CDR1 LNHDA, CDR2 SQIVND (reference sequence). This CDR3 spans 15 amino acids. V trimming: 6 bases; J trimming: 3 bases; junction bases outside the gene matches: 9. The CDR3 protein is CASRRQGAREETQYF. In nucleotides, the CDR3 is TGTGCCAGTAGAAGGCAGGGGGCGCGGGAAGAGACCCAGTACTTC. The whole variable domain, remainder taken from reference TRBV19 and TRBJ2-5, is DGGITQSPKYLFRKEGQNVTLSCEQNLNHDAMYWYRQDPGQGLRLIYYSQIVNDFQKGDIAEGYSVSREKKESFPLTVTSAQKNPTAFYLCASRRQGAREETQYFGPGTRLLVL.

In nucleotides, the CDR3 is TGTGCCAGCAGGCCGGACAGGAGCTCCTACAATGAGCAGTTCTTC. Protein: CASRPDRSSYNEQFF. This sequence joins TRBV2 and TRBJ2-1, with 7 bases identical to TRBD1. The trim removed 6 bases at V and 0 bases at J, leaving 5 bases unmatched. The CDR3 sequence is 15 residues long. Germline CDR1 is SNHLY and CDR2 is FYNNEI. The variable domain in full, with the rest retrieved from reference TRBV2 and TRBJ2-1, is EPEVTQTPSHQVTQMGQEVILRCVPISNHLYFYWYRQILGQKVEFLVSFYNNEISEKSEIFDDQFSVERPDGSNFTLKIRSTKLEDSAMYFCASRPDRSSYNEQFFGPGTRLTVL.

This chain's CDR3 is CASRSPGQGLKETQYF. The CDR3 coding sequence is TGTGCCAGCAGAAGCCCGGGACAGGGACTAAAAGAGACCCAGTACTTC. The chain combines TRBV11-2 with TRBJ2-5; TRBD1 matches at 9 bases. V was pared by 6 bases and J by 3 bases, with 11 bases of the junction left unmatched. The V gene's germline CDR1 is SGHAT and CDR2 FQNNGV. CDR3 length: 16 residues.

V is TRBV19 and J is TRBJ2-2, with TRBD2 matching 9 bases. Germline V gene data show CDR1 as LNHDA and CDR2 as SQIVND (reference sequence). J gave up 3 bases and V 6 bases, and 2 bases lay outside the gene matches. The CDR3 length is 14 residues. CDR3 in amino acids: CASRTSGYTGELFF. CDR3 nucleotides: TGTGCCAGTAGGACTAGCGGTTACACCGGGGAGCTGTTTTTT.

This chain connects TRBV6-1 to TRBJ2-1; TRBD1 might be the D (5 bases). The V gene's germline CDR1 is MNHNS and CDR2 SASEGT. V was pared by 2 bases and J by 8 bases, with 16 bases between. The CDR3 runs 15 residues. The CDR3 DNA follows: TGTGCCAGCAGTGAAAATACAGGTACAGGTTATGAGCAGTTCTTC. Protein: CASSENTGTGYEQFF.

CDR3 bases: TGTGCCAGTAGAGAGGGCGGGAGAAGGGAAGAGACCCAGTACTTC. It translates to CASREGGRREETQYF. The chain carries TRBV19 and TRBJ2-5; the match to TRBD2 covers 7 bases. Germline V gene data show CDR1 as LNHDA and CDR2 as SQIVND (reference sequence). V lost 6 bases to trimming and J lost 3 bases; unmatched junction nucleotides: 10. This CDR3 is 15 amino acids long.

The chain links TRBV9 to TRBJ1-1; D not certain. The V end lost 0 bases, the J end lost 3 bases, and 9 bases lay between the germline ends. Germline assignment: CDR1 SGDLS and CDR2 YYNGEE. The CDR3 sequence is 14 residues long. The CDR3, as DNA: TGTGCCAGCAGCGTAGAACCCCGGTACACTGAAGCTTTCTTT. Protein: CASSVEPRYTEAFF.